These 15 T cell receptor beta chains originate from one sample sequenced in a study of cytomegalovirus exposure and HLA in healthy donors. Produced via immunoSEQ multiplex PCR; TCRdb's table is partial and in-frame only. The sample includes about 56,000 clones, approximately 95% seen only once; the top ten take approximately 1%. The sequenced material came from PBMCs. The origin of the receptors is a woman in her late teens or twenties in good health and CMV-seronegative.

The chain links TRBV5-6 to TRBJ2-6; 9 bases are a match to TRBD1. This CDR3 is built from 17 residues. V was clipped by 4 bases and J by 0 bases; unmatched bases: 5. Germline CDR1 is SGHDT and CDR2 is YYEEEE. The CDR3, as DNA: TGTGCCAGCAGCCTATTGGGACAGGGCTCTGGGGCCAACGTCCTGACTTTC. It specifies CASSLLGQGSGANVLTF.

The chain couples TRBV2 to TRBJ2-3; the match to TRBD1 covers 7 bases. Germline CDR1 SNHLY, CDR2 FYNNEI. V shed 6 bases and J 4 bases; nucleotides not matched to a gene: 7. CDR3 length: 14 amino acids. CDR3 protein: CASRTGTVADTQYF. The CDR3 DNA is TGTGCCAGCAGGACCGGGACAGTGGCAGATACGCAGTATTTT.

This chain connects TRBV11-3 to TRBJ2-2; maybe TRBD2 (5 bases). Looked up from germline, CDR1 is SGHNT and CDR2 is YENEEA. The CDR3 spans 14 residues. Trimming removed 2 bases at V and 3 bases at J, with 7 bases between. CDR3 sequence: CASSLTRYTGELFF. As DNA, the CDR3 is TGTGCCAGCAGCTTAACTAGGTACACCGGGGAGCTGTTTTTT.

The rearrangement joins TRBV9 to TRBJ2-7; 7 bases are shared with TRBD2. This CDR3 is 14 amino acids long. Germline V gene data show CDR1 as SGDLS and CDR2 as YYNGEE. The ends lost 8 bases at V and 0 bases at J; junction bases unmatched: 8. The CDR3 region is CASSAGRDSYEQYF. CDR3 nucleotide sequence: TGTGCCAGTTCGGCAGGGAGGGACTCCTACGAGCAGTACTTC.

The V call is TRBV15, the J call TRBJ2-7, with 10 bases lining up with TRBD2. The CDR3 is 15 residues long. Germline CDR1 is LNHNV and CDR2 is YYDKDF (reference sequence). J was trimmed by 6 bases and V by 2 bases; bases with no gene match: 7. The CDR3 here is CATSRSLAGVGEQYF. The CDR3 nucleotides are TGTGCCACCAGCAGATCCCTAGCGGGAGTAGGCGAGCAGTACTTC. Full variable domain (remainder filled in from reference TRBV15 and TRBJ2-7): DAMVIQNPRYQVTQFGKPVTLSCSQTLNHNVMYWYQQKSSQAPKLLFHYYDKDFNNEADTPDNFQSRRPNTSFCFLDIRSPGLGDTAMYLCATSRSLAGVGEQYFGPGTRLTVT.

This chain joins TRBV2 and TRBJ2-7; possible D gene TRBD1, 5 bases. Trimming pared 6 bases from V and 2 bases from J, leaving 8 bases between. CDR1 is SNHLY, CDR2 FYNNEI, per germline. The CDR3 spans 12 residues. Written as DNA, the CDR3 is TGTGCCAGCAGACAGGAAACCTACGAGCAGTACTTC. This codes for CASRQETYEQYF. Full variable domain (missing parts from reference TRBV2 and TRBJ2-7): EPEVTQTPSHQVTQMGQEVILRCVPISNHLYFYWYRQILGQKVEFLVSFYNNEISEKSEIFDDQFSVERPDGSNFTLKIRSTKLEDSAMYFCASRQETYEQYFGPGTRLTVT.

V gene TRBV5-1 combines with J gene TRBJ1-2; TRBD1 matches 7 bases. CDR3 length: 16 residues. J gave up 0 bases and V 2 bases, and 7 bases lay outside the gene matches. The germline CDR1 and CDR2 sequences are SGHRS and YFSETQ. The CDR3 here is CASSLAWTGANYGYTF. In DNA, the CDR3 is TGCGCCAGCAGCTTAGCCTGGACAGGAGCTAACTATGGCTACACCTTC.

The chain joins TRBV20-1 to TRBJ1-1; D not resolved. CDR3 length: 11 amino acids. V lost 4 bases to trimming and J lost 0 bases, with 3 bases between them. From germline, CDR1 is DFQATT and CDR2 SNEGSKA (reference sequence). The CDR3 sequence: CSATVNTEAFF. CDR3 nucleotides: TGCAGTGCTACCGTGAACACTGAAGCTTTCTTT.

V usage is TRBV19 and J usage is TRBJ2-5, with 8 positions matching TRBD2. There are 15 residues in the CDR3. With 7 bases clipped from V and 4 bases from J, the junction kept 11 bases outside the gene matches. CDR1 is LNHDA and CDR2 is SQIVND in the germline V gene (reference sequence). The CDR3 loop is CASTPGGARRETQYF. The CDR3, as DNA: TGTGCCAGTACTCCGGGGGGGGCGCGGCGAGAGACCCAGTACTTC.

The chain recombines TRBV18 with TRBJ2-2, with 9 bases matching TRBD2. The junction had 2 bases not matched to a gene; V was cut back by 0 bases and J by 6 bases. Germline CDR1 is KGHSH and CDR2 is LQKENI. This CDR3 has 15 amino acids. The CDR3 coding sequence is TGTGCCAGCTCACCACCTAGCGGGGGTGCCGGGGAGCTGTTTTTT. This codes for CASSPPSGGAGELFF.

The rearrangement joins TRBV7-2 to TRBJ2-1, with 11 bases identical to TRBD2. J lost 9 bases, V lost 5 bases, and 6 bases had no gene match. CDR3 length equals 14 residues. The germline V gene encodes CDR1 SGHTA and CDR2 FQGNSA. CDR3 residues: CASSAILAGVEQFF. The CDR3 coding sequence is TGTGCCAGCAGCGCAATACTAGCGGGGGTTGAGCAGTTCTTC.

This chain connects TRBV29-1 to TRBJ1-2; 9 bases are a match to TRBD1. Germline loops: CDR1 SQVTM, CDR2 ANQGSEA. The CDR3 runs 13 residues. The ends lost 7 bases at V and 4 bases at J; junction bases unmatched: 7. This CDR3 is CSAQQGAGYGYTF. In nucleotides, the CDR3 is TGCAGCGCCCAACAGGGGGCCGGCTATGGCTACACCTTC.

Notes on this clone: The same CDR3 also results from other DNA sequences found in this sample. The rearrangement joins TRBV28 to TRBJ2-7; TRBD1 aligns across 10 bases. Trimming at V came to 6 bases and at J to 4 bases, leaving 6 bases not matched to a gene. The CDR3 covers 14 residues. Per germline, CDR1 MDHEN and CDR2 SYDVKM. CDR3 protein: CASSRTGGLYEQYF. CDR3 bases: TGTGCCAGCAGCAGGACAGGGGGACTTTACGAGCAGTACTTC.

J is TRBJ2-3 and V is TRBV2, with D uncertain. CDR1 and CDR2 (germline): SNHLY, FYNNEI. The ends were cut back, 4 bases at V and 1 base at J, with 9 bases in the middle. The CDR3 runs 14 residues. The CDR3: CASSVGPRTDTQYF. The CDR3 nucleotides are TGTGCCAGCAGTGTTGGCCCCCGCACAGATACGCAGTATTTT.

This chain links TRBV4-1 with TRBJ2-7; 14 bases are shared with TRBD2. The V gene end was trimmed by 4 bases and the J gene end by 5 bases; junction bases not matched to a gene: 7. The CDR3 length is 16 residues. Germline V gene lookup returns CDR1 MGHRA and CDR2 YSYEKL. CDR3 DNA: TGCGCCAGCAGCCCTGGACTAGCGGGAGGTGTGAACGAGCAGTACTTC. Translating it yields CASSPGLAGGVNEQYF.